The entry below describes one TCR beta chain. Its antigen is not known. These data originate in a study of radiation and T cells in renal cell carcinoma. For the study at large: Nephrectomy followed 15 Gy stereotactic body radiation by 4 weeks. Broader study findings: Baseline intratumoral clonotype presence is unknown without pretreatment biopsies. In blood, top tumor clones expanded by 2 weeks, shrinking by 4.

TCRdb keeps only in-frame clones here, not all; method: immunoSEQ multiplex PCR. The sample lists 130,000 to 150,000 clones, roughly 90% occurring once. Specified time point: baseline pretreatment blood. Treatment given: 15 Gy SBRT to primary tumor, nephrectomy 4 weeks later. Serial blood draws occurred at baseline and 2 and 4 weeks post-SBRT. The CDR3 extends over 12 amino acids. Trimming removed 6 bases at V and 0 bases at J, with 8 bases between. CDR1 and CDR2 (germline): SQVTM, ANQGSEA. The sequence was obtained from a woman in her 70s with renal cell carcinoma. This chain uses TRBV29-1 with TRBJ1-2; no definite D call. This specimen consisted of blood, obtained from a patient whose treatment included radiotherapy and nephrectomy. The CDR3: CSVGLANYGYTF. The CDR3 coding sequence is TGCAGCGTAGGCTTAGCTAACTATGGCTACACCTTC.